This note documents a single TCR beta chain sequence. These data belong to a study of blood T cell repertoires in COVID-19. Study summary: The cDNA or gDNA used as material had been derived from T cells, B-cell-depleted T cells, or PBMCs.

The data were produced by immunoSEQ multiplex PCR, yet TCRdb's version contains in-frame clones alone and is incomplete. The sample records almost 85,000 clones, 80% to 90% being singletons. The CDR3 is made up of 14 amino acids. Germline CDR1 and CDR2: MNHEY and SVGEGT. V shed 6 bases and J shed 7 bases, with 16 bases lying between them. The sample consisted of peripheral blood. The gene calls are TRBV6-2 or TRBV6-3 and TRBJ2-1; D is unresolved. The clonotype was recovered from a man at least 80 years old with active or convalescent COVID-19. CDR3 sequence reads: CASSLVSVSNEQFF. CDR3 DNA: TGTGCCAGCAGCCTAGTATCGGTCTCGAATGAGCAGTTCTTC.